Listed below are T cell receptor beta chains from one sample, sequenced in a study of cytomegalovirus exposure and HLA in healthy donors. Assay: immunoSEQ multiplex PCR; the TCRdb copy retains only in-frame clones and omits some. This sample yields 200,000 to 250,000 clones, of which over 75% are seen a single time; roughly 10% belongs to the top ten. The sequenced sample was PBMCs. These receptors were collected from a woman in her fifties or sixties in good health and CMV-seropositive. The CDR3 runs from the conserved cysteine through the conserved F or W. The order of the fields is J gene, D gene, clone size, V gene, CDR3 DNA, CDR3 protein. The D gene is left open where the match is weak. Size tells how often a clone was seen (once, few, many) or the class of an expanded clone, and some rows leave it out.

j_call: TRBJ1-1; d_call: NA; clone_size: few; v_call: TRBV5-1; cdr3_nt: TGCGCCAGCAGCTTGCTTGGACACCTGAACACTGAAGCTTTCTTT; cdr3_aa: CASSLLGHLNTEAFF
j_call: TRBJ1-1; d_call: TRBD1; clone_size: NA; v_call: TRBV6-6; cdr3_nt: TGTGCCAGCAGTACGGACAGGGCGGGGACTGAAGCTTTCTTT; cdr3_aa: CASSTDRAGTEAFF
j_call: TRBJ2-1; d_call: TRBD2; clone_size: once; v_call: TRBV11-3; cdr3_nt: TGTGCCAGCAGCTTAGGTAGCGGGATATACAATGAGCAGTTCTTC; cdr3_aa: CASSLGSGIYNEQFF
j_call: TRBJ1-1; d_call: NA; clone_size: NA; v_call: TRBV5-1; cdr3_nt: TGCGCCAGCAGCTTGGTTGGGGGGGAGGCAGCTTTCTTT; cdr3_aa: CASSLVGGEAAFF
j_call: TRBJ2-7; d_call: TRBD1; clone_size: once; v_call: TRBV7-9; cdr3_nt: TGTGCCAGCAGCTTAGGGACAGGGTGGCACGAGCAGTACTTC; cdr3_aa: CASSLGTGWHEQYF
j_call: TRBJ2-5; d_call: TRBD2; clone_size: NA; v_call: TRBV6-5; cdr3_nt: TGTGCCAGCAGTCCATTGGCGGGGGGCCAAGAGACCCAGTACTTC; cdr3_aa: CASSPLAGGQETQYF
j_call: TRBJ2-5; d_call: TRBD1; clone_size: once; v_call: TRBV5-1; cdr3_nt: TGCGCCAGCAACGTACAGGGGGCGCGAGAGACCCAGTACTTC; cdr3_aa: CASNVQGARETQYF
j_call: TRBJ2-6; d_call: NA; clone_size: NA; v_call: TRBV6-1; cdr3_nt: TGTGCCAGCAGGCTGAGATCTGGGGCCAACGTCCTGACTTTC; cdr3_aa: CASRLRSGANVLTF
j_call: TRBJ2-1; d_call: NA; clone_size: NA; v_call: TRBV11-3; cdr3_nt: TGTGCCAGCAGCTTAGGAGACAATGAGCAGTTCTTC; cdr3_aa: CASSLGDNEQFF
j_call: TRBJ1-2; d_call: NA; clone_size: NA; v_call: TRBV19; cdr3_nt: TGTGCCAGTAGTATACGGGGGGACCCTCTCTATGGCTACACCTTC; cdr3_aa: CASSIRGDPLYGYTF
j_call: TRBJ2-5; d_call: NA; clone_size: NA; v_call: TRBV18; cdr3_nt: TGTGCCAGCCGGCGGGTAGCGGAGCAAGAGACCCAGTACTTC; cdr3_aa: CASRRVAEQETQYF
j_call: TRBJ2-3; d_call: TRBD2; clone_size: NA; v_call: TRBV7-2; cdr3_nt: TGTGCCAGCAGCTCAAAGCGGGGGGCCTTTAGCACAGATACGCAGTATTTT; cdr3_aa: CASSSKRGAFSTDTQYF
j_call: TRBJ1-1; d_call: TRBD1; clone_size: NA; v_call: TRBV6-1; cdr3_nt: TGTGCCAGCGGTACAGGGGTGAACACTGAAGCTTTCTTT; cdr3_aa: CASGTGVNTEAFF
j_call: TRBJ2-6; d_call: NA; clone_size: NA; v_call: TRBV18; cdr3_nt: TGTGCCAGCTCACCCCGGGTCTCTGGGGCCAACGTCCTGACTTTC; cdr3_aa: CASSPRVSGANVLTF
j_call: TRBJ2-3; d_call: NA; clone_size: NA; v_call: TRBV6-5; cdr3_nt: TGTGCCAGCAGACCCCGGGGGATCACAGATACGCAGTATTTT; cdr3_aa: CASRPRGITDTQYF
j_call: TRBJ2-7; d_call: TRBD1; clone_size: NA; v_call: TRBV29-1; cdr3_nt: TGCAGCGTTGAAGATCCGGGACAGGGGGGCGAGCAGTACTTC; cdr3_aa: CSVEDPGQGGEQYF
j_call: TRBJ2-5; d_call: TRBD2; clone_size: NA; v_call: TRBV5-1; cdr3_nt: TGCGCCAGCAGCCAAGGGACTAGCCTGGTCCAAGAGACCCAGTACTTC; cdr3_aa: CASSQGTSLVQETQYF
j_call: TRBJ2-3; d_call: TRBD2; clone_size: NA; v_call: TRBV7-6; cdr3_nt: TGTGCCAGCAGCCAAAGGGCAGCGGGGGGAAAGAGCACAGATACGCAGTATTTT; cdr3_aa: CASSQRAAGGKSTDTQYF
j_call: TRBJ1-5; d_call: NA; clone_size: NA; v_call: TRBV7-9; cdr3_nt: TGTGCCAGCAGCTTAGGGACTGGTAGCAATCAGCCCCAGCATTTT; cdr3_aa: CASSLGTGSNQPQHF
j_call: TRBJ1-2; d_call: NA; clone_size: NA; v_call: TRBV4-1; cdr3_nt: TGCGCCAGCAGCCAAGGAAGATCAGGGTCCCATGGCTACACCTTC; cdr3_aa: CASSQGRSGSHGYTF
j_call: TRBJ1-5; d_call: NA; clone_size: few; v_call: TRBV5-1; cdr3_nt: TGCGCCAGCAGCTTCACAGGGTCACGATATCAGCCCCAGCATTTT; cdr3_aa: CASSFTGSRYQPQHF
j_call: TRBJ1-4; d_call: NA; clone_size: NA; v_call: TRBV28; cdr3_nt: TGTGCCAGCGGGCTCTCAGGGGCAAATGAAAAACTGTTTTTT; cdr3_aa: CASGLSGANEKLFF
j_call: TRBJ2-2; d_call: NA; clone_size: NA; v_call: TRBV7-3; cdr3_nt: TGTGCCAGCAGCTTCGAGACCGGGGAGCTGTTTTTT; cdr3_aa: CASSFETGELFF
j_call: TRBJ2-2; d_call: NA; clone_size: NA; v_call: TRBV6-1; cdr3_nt: TGTGCCAGCAGTGAAGGAGTTTGGGCAGAAAGGAATACCGGGGAGCTGTTTTTT; cdr3_aa: CASSEGVWAERNTGELFF
j_call: TRBJ1-3; d_call: NA; clone_size: NA; v_call: TRBV7-7; cdr3_nt: TGTGCCAGCAGCCTCTTTCGGGGTGCGGGAAACACCATATATTTT; cdr3_aa: CASSLFRGAGNTIYF
j_call: TRBJ1-2; d_call: TRBD1; clone_size: NA; v_call: TRBV6-5; cdr3_nt: TGTGCCAGCAGACGGGGCGGCAGGGGGGATGGCTACACCTTC; cdr3_aa: CASRRGGRGDGYTF
j_call: TRBJ1-1; d_call: NA; clone_size: NA; v_call: TRBV5-4; cdr3_nt: TGTGCCAGCAGCCACGGGAACACTGAAGCTTTCTTT; cdr3_aa: CASSHGNTEAFF
j_call: TRBJ1-1; d_call: NA; clone_size: NA; v_call: TRBV11-2; cdr3_nt: TGTGCCAGCAGCTTAGGAGGTGGGGGGGAAGCTTTCTTT; cdr3_aa: CASSLGGGGEAFF
j_call: TRBJ2-6; d_call: NA; clone_size: NA; v_call: TRBV7-2; cdr3_nt: TGTGCCAGCAGCCGCCCAGGGTGGCCTGGGGCCAACGTCCTGACTTTC; cdr3_aa: CASSRPGWPGANVLTF
j_call: TRBJ2-2; d_call: TRBD1; clone_size: NA; v_call: TRBV18; cdr3_nt: TGTGCCAGCTCACCACCGAAAGTCAGGGGGCAAGGGGAGCTGTTTTTT; cdr3_aa: CASSPPKVRGQGELFF
j_call: TRBJ1-2; d_call: TRBD1; clone_size: NA; v_call: TRBV7-3; cdr3_nt: TGTGCCAGCAGCCCCCTTGGACAGGGTGACGGCTACACCTTC; cdr3_aa: CASSPLGQGDGYTF
j_call: TRBJ2-7; d_call: TRBD1; clone_size: once; v_call: TRBV18; cdr3_nt: TGTGCCAGCTCACCACCGTTTAACTGGACAGGGTCGGACGAGCAGTACTTC; cdr3_aa: CASSPPFNWTGSDEQYF
j_call: TRBJ1-1; d_call: TRBD1; clone_size: NA; v_call: TRBV27; cdr3_nt: TGTGCCAGCAGTTTAATTTTTCAGGGGGGGAACACTGAAGCTTTCTTT; cdr3_aa: CASSLIFQGGNTEAFF
j_call: TRBJ1-2; d_call: NA; clone_size: NA; v_call: TRBV11-2; cdr3_nt: TGTGCCAGCAGCTCCCTTGGGGGGGACACCTTC; cdr3_aa: CASSSLGGDTF
j_call: TRBJ2-7; d_call: NA; clone_size: NA; v_call: TRBV9; cdr3_nt: TGTGCCAGCAGCCCCCGACAATGGGGGCGCGACTACGAGCAGTACTTC; cdr3_aa: CASSPRQWGRDYEQYF
j_call: TRBJ1-4; d_call: NA; clone_size: NA; v_call: TRBV7-2; cdr3_nt: TGTGCCAGCAGCTTAGCGGCAGGAGGTAATGAAAAACTGTTTTTT; cdr3_aa: CASSLAAGGNEKLFF
j_call: TRBJ2-7; d_call: NA; clone_size: NA; v_call: TRBV5-4; cdr3_nt: TGTGCCAGCAGCTTGAACCCGGTAGGAGTCGAGCAGTACTTC; cdr3_aa: CASSLNPVGVEQYF
j_call: TRBJ2-7; d_call: TRBD2; clone_size: once; v_call: TRBV7-8; cdr3_nt: TGTGCCAGCAGCCCCCGGGGGGGACCATACTACGAGCAGCACTTC; cdr3_aa: CASSPRGGPYYEQHF
j_call: TRBJ1-2; d_call: NA; clone_size: NA; v_call: TRBV6-6; cdr3_nt: TGTGCCAGCAGTAGCAGGGGAGGGAACTATGGCTACACCTTC; cdr3_aa: CASSSRGGNYGYTF
j_call: TRBJ2-6; d_call: NA; clone_size: NA; v_call: TRBV11-2; cdr3_nt: TGTGCCAGCAGCCAACTAACCACATCTGGGGCCAACGTCCTGACTTTC; cdr3_aa: CASSQLTTSGANVLTF
j_call: TRBJ1-2; d_call: NA; clone_size: NA; v_call: TRBV28; cdr3_nt: TGTGCCAGCAGTTCGGCAGGCGAGAACTATGGCTACACCTTC; cdr3_aa: CASSSAGENYGYTF
j_call: TRBJ2-5; d_call: TRBD1; clone_size: once; v_call: TRBV6-1; cdr3_nt: TGTGCCAGCAGTACCAACAGGGGCGTAGGAGAGACCCAGTACTTC; cdr3_aa: CASSTNRGVGETQYF
j_call: TRBJ2-6; d_call: NA; clone_size: NA; v_call: TRBV7-3; cdr3_nt: TGTGCCAGCAGCTTAACGAGGGTTTCAGGGGCCAACGTCCTGACTTTC; cdr3_aa: CASSLTRVSGANVLTF
j_call: TRBJ1-1; d_call: NA; clone_size: NA; v_call: TRBV28; cdr3_nt: TGTGCCAGCACCTTGGCAGGGTTCGACACTGAAGCTTTCTTT; cdr3_aa: CASTLAGFDTEAFF
j_call: TRBJ2-7; d_call: NA; clone_size: NA; v_call: TRBV27; cdr3_nt: TGTGCCAGCAGTTTACTGGGGAGAGGGTCCTACGAGCAGTACTTC; cdr3_aa: CASSLLGRGSYEQYF
j_call: TRBJ1-6; d_call: NA; clone_size: NA; v_call: TRBV11-2; cdr3_nt: TGTGCCAGCAGCGGGACCGGACAGAATTCACCCCTCCACTTT; cdr3_aa: CASSGTGQNSPLHF
j_call: TRBJ2-5; d_call: NA; clone_size: once; v_call: TRBV15; cdr3_nt: TGTGCCACCAGCAGCGTCGCGCGAACGGTAACAGCTAACCAAGAGACCCAGTACTTC; cdr3_aa: CATSSVARTVTANQETQYF
j_call: TRBJ2-5; d_call: NA; clone_size: few; v_call: TRBV20-1; cdr3_nt: TGCAGTGTTCACGAGCGAGAGACCCAGTACTTC; cdr3_aa: CSVHERETQYF
j_call: TRBJ1-3; d_call: NA; clone_size: NA; v_call: TRBV5-1; cdr3_nt: TGCGCCAGCAGCTTGGAGGGAGCTAACTCTGGAAACACCATATATTTT; cdr3_aa: CASSLEGANSGNTIYF
j_call: TRBJ1-2; d_call: TRBD1; clone_size: NA; v_call: TRBV7-3; cdr3_nt: TGTGCCAGCAGCTCCCCCGACAGGGGAGATGGCTACACCTTC; cdr3_aa: CASSSPDRGDGYTF
j_call: TRBJ2-7; d_call: NA; clone_size: few; v_call: TRBV7-7; cdr3_nt: TGTGCCAGCAGCTTAGCGAGTCCGGGTTTCGAGCAGTACTTC; cdr3_aa: CASSLASPGFEQYF
j_call: TRBJ2-5; d_call: NA; clone_size: few; v_call: TRBV5-1; cdr3_nt: TGCGCCAGCAGCCTGGGCGGGCAAGAGACCCAGTACTTC; cdr3_aa: CASSLGGQETQYF
j_call: TRBJ1-6; d_call: NA; clone_size: NA; v_call: TRBV6-5; cdr3_nt: TGTGCCAGCAGTTACAGTGCAGGGGCGCGGGCACCCCTCCACTTT; cdr3_aa: CASSYSAGARAPLHF
j_call: TRBJ1-6; d_call: NA; clone_size: NA; v_call: TRBV15; cdr3_nt: TGTGCCACCAGCAGGGGAGACAGGTATAATTCACCCCTCCACTTT; cdr3_aa: CATSRGDRYNSPLHF
j_call: TRBJ2-7; d_call: NA; clone_size: NA; v_call: TRBV18; cdr3_nt: TGTGCCAGCTCACCCCCGGGGACCTACGAGCAGTACTTC; cdr3_aa: CASSPPGTYEQYF
j_call: TRBJ1-2; d_call: NA; clone_size: NA; v_call: TRBV29-1; cdr3_nt: TGCAGCGCAACTAGGACAGCGTACTATGGCTACACCTTC; cdr3_aa: CSATRTAYYGYTF
j_call: TRBJ2-2; d_call: TRBD2; clone_size: NA; v_call: TRBV7-2; cdr3_nt: TGTGCCAGCAGCTTAGCTGGGCACGGGAGGACCGGCGGGGAGCTGTTTTTT; cdr3_aa: CASSLAGHGRTGGELFF
j_call: TRBJ2-1; d_call: NA; clone_size: NA; v_call: TRBV28; cdr3_nt: TGTGCCAGCGCATGGGCTCAGGGGCGTAAATCCTACAATGAGCAGTTCTTC; cdr3_aa: CASAWAQGRKSYNEQFF
j_call: TRBJ1-6; d_call: TRBD1; clone_size: NA; v_call: TRBV27; cdr3_nt: TGTGCCAGCAGTACGGGACAGTGGGGCGGAGGACCCCTCCACTTT; cdr3_aa: CASSTGQWGGGPLHF